In its sample, the clone carrying this TCR beta chain was seen many times. Germline CDR1 ENHRY, CDR2 SYGVKD. V lost 4 bases and J 2 bases, leaving 12 bases between the germline ends. The CDR3 runs 16 residues. Researchers made TCR cDNA using 5'RACE template switching, and this step added a universal primer site and UMIs. TCRdb processed the 5' RACE reads anew with MiXCR; each CDR3 protein has one entry. The sample lists some 96,000 distinct CDR3 sequences, 7.5% to 10% seen once, with 16% in the top ten. This sample stems from a study of T cells after yellow fever vaccination. Study overall: With SMART-Seq v4 Ultra Low Input, the fractions containing low cell numbers were prepared.

Findings of the study overall: Though weaker, the secondary response peaked faster, on day 5 versus 15.

The chain links TRBV10-3 to TRBJ2-6; a weak D match, TRBD2 (6 bases). This sample comprised CD8+ T cells not binding an NS4B(214-222) dextramer, sorted from PBMCs, obtained roughly 15 days after the first yellow fever vaccination. This TCR derives from a man between 18 and 35 years old who received the YFV17D yellow fever vaccine. CDR3 DNA: TGTGCCATCAGTGGAACAGGAGGGGCTGGGGCCAACGTCCTGACTTTC. It codes for CAISGTGGAGANVLTF.